This record looks at one T cell receptor (beta chain) sequence and its context. The CDR3 is made up of 15 amino acids. Germline V CDR1 and CDR2: LNHNV, YYDKDF (reference sequence). Trimming took off 8 bases at V and 7 bases at J, with 23 bases between the two ends. The data derive from a study of blood T cell repertoires in COVID-19. Turning to the study itself: Samples came from the United States, Italy and Spain, spanning acute and convalescent COVID-19.

Data came from immunoSEQ multiplex PCR; TCRdb stores just in-frame clones and leaves some out. The top ten clones hold under 6% of a sample with more than 110,000 clones, around 80% of them seen once. V gene TRBV15 combines with J gene TRBJ1-2; D is undetermined. This clonotype was obtained from a woman older than 75 with active or convalescent COVID-19. The sample was peripheral blood. The CDR3 region is CATSRDSVFSGGYTF. The CDR3 DNA reads TGTGCCACCTCTCGCGACTCCGTGTTTTCGGGTGGCTACACCTTC.